The clone carrying this TCR beta chain showed up just a few times. The antigen is not known. These data originate in a study of cytomegalovirus exposure and HLA in healthy donors. Overall study results and limits: Investigators reported approximately 150 TCR beta chains as tied to cytomegalovirus.

Primers: 60 Vbeta forward and 13 Jbeta reverse. Only in-frame clones appear in the TCRdb table, and some are missing; sequencing was by immunoSEQ multiplex PCR. The table records approximately 190,000 clones, roughly an eighth of them present only once. With 8 bases removed from V and 2 bases from J, the gap between germline ends came to 19 bases. The CDR3 is 16 amino acids. The germline CDR1 and CDR2 sequences are LNHDA and SQIVND (reference sequence). The chain employs TRBV19 and TRBJ1-5; D is undetermined. Sequenced sample: PBMCs. The receptor was derived from a man aged 45 to 65 in good health and CMV-seropositive. Here the CDR3 reads CASCGQGQVGNQPQHF. CDR3 nucleotides: TGTGCCAGTTGCGGGCAAGGCCAAGTAGGCAATCAGCCCCAGCATTTT.